The 29 T cell receptor beta chains below all came from one sample that was sequenced in a study of regulatory T cells in long-lasting Graves disease. With iRepertoire HTBI primers and Arm-PCR of CDR3 regions, TCR beta libraries were built. One entry per CDR3 protein results from TCRdb running MiXCR on the multiplex PCR reads. The sample consists of hundreds of thousands of distinct CDR3 sequences, approximately 15% of them appearing once. Time point defined: newly diagnosed GD, antithyroid drugs for less than 3 months. The authors made the TCR library using RNA they extracted from PBMCs. This sample was also put to use in a study of T cells in Graves' hyperthyroidism and ophthalmopathy.

The material was peripheral blood mononuclear cells (PBMCs), obtained at new diagnosis, from a patient treated with antithyroid drugs. Source of these receptors: a woman aged 25 to 39 with Graves disease.

This clonotype was seen a few times. This rearrangement joins TRBV5-1 to TRBJ2-1, with 8 nucleotides matching TRBD1. Germline loops: CDR1 SGHRS, CDR2 YFSETQ. Trimming at V came to 4 bases and at J to 4 bases, leaving 7 bases not matched to a gene. This CDR3 comprises 15 residues. CDR3 protein: CASSPTGEAYNEQFF. The CDR3 DNA follows: TGCGCCAGCAGCCCGACAGGGGAGGCGTACAATGAGCAGTTCTTC. The full variable domain, in which reference TRBV5-1 and TRBJ2-1 provide the parts outside the CDR3, is KAGVTQTPRYLIKTRGQQVTLSCSPISGHRSVSWYQQTPGQGLQFLFEYFSETQRNKGNFPGRFSGRQFSNSRSEMNVSTLELGDSALYLCASSPTGEAYNEQFFGPGTRLTVL.

Many counts were recorded for this clonotype. The chain has TRBV5-6 and TRBJ2-1; possibly TRBD1 for D (6 bases). Germline CDR1 SGHDT, CDR2 YYEEEE. The CDR3 consists of 14 residues. V lost 2 bases, J lost 5 bases, and 11 bases lay in between. This chain's CDR3 is CASSFGGRHNEQFF. In nucleotides, the CDR3 is TGTGCCAGCAGCTTTGGGGGCAGACACAATGAGCAGTTCTTC. The whole variable domain, filled in from reference TRBV5-6 and TRBJ2-1, reads DAGVTQSPTHLIKTRGQQVTLRCSPKSGHDTVSWYQQALGQGPQFIFQYYEEEERQRGNFPDRFSGHQFPNYSSELNVNALLLGDSALYLCASSFGGRHNEQFFGPGTRLTVL.

This chain joins TRBV28 and TRBJ1-2; D remains unclear. The CDR3 runs 11 residues. Trimming shortened V by 11 bases and J by 6 bases, and 13 bases separated the two germline ends. CDR1 is MDHEN, CDR2 SYDVKM, per germline. The CDR3 nucleotides read TGTGCCGGTGGCCGCACGGATGGCTACACCTTC. Translation gives CAGGRTDGYTF.

This clonotype was seen at least ten times. The chain is built from TRBV12-3 or TRBV12-4 and TRBJ2-2; either TRBD1 or TRBD2 may supply D (5 bases each). This CDR3 contains 15 residues. Trimming cost V 1 base and J 4 bases, with 10 bases left between them. The DNA for the CDR3 is TGTGCCAGCAGTTTAGGGGGGTTTGGCACCGGGGAGCTGTTTTTT. Its translation is CASSLGGFGTGELFF.

On this clonotype: This is likely a read error, given that the CDR3 carries no conserved phenylalanine or tryptophan at its end. No DNA is shown, since the ends of the CDR3 on it are uncertain; the CDR3 is the one TCRdb lists. This chain uses TRBV7-9 with TRBJ2-7; the table's D call, TRBD2, has no DNA check behind it. Germline V gives CDR1 SEHNR, CDR2 FQNEAQ (reference sequence). Both ends counted, the CDR3 spans 11 residues. The CDR3: CASSLGKRTTY.

The chain couples TRBV9 to TRBJ2-3; the match to TRBD2 covers 7 bases. This CDR3 contains 14 residues. Germline V gives CDR1 SGDLS, CDR2 YYNGEE. The J segment lost 4 bases and the V segment lost 1 base, leaving 3 bases of the junction unmatched. CDR3 nucleotides: TGTGCCAGCAGCGTAAGCGGGATAGCAGATACGCAGTATTTT. It codes for CASSVSGIADTQYF. Full variable domain (outside the CDR3, taken from reference TRBV9 and TRBJ2-3): DSGVTQTPKHLITATGQRVTLRCSPRSGDLSVYWYQQSLDQGLQFLIQYYNGEERAKGNILERFSAQQFPDLHSELNLSSLELGDSALYFCASSVSGIADTQYFGPGTRLTVL.

This clonotype was picked up many times. This chain joins TRBV7-9 and TRBJ2-1, with 8 bases fitting TRBD2. The J segment lost 8 bases and the V segment lost 6 bases, leaving 12 bases of the junction unmatched. The CDR3 runs to 15 residues. The germline gives CDR1 SEHNR, CDR2 FQNEAQ (reference sequence). CDR3 sequence (DNA): TGTGCCAGCAGGACCCCGGGGGGGTCCACCCATGAGCAGTTCTTC. This gives the protein CASRTPGGSTHEQFF.

In this sample, this clonotype turned up a few times. This rearrangement joins TRBV6-1 to TRBJ1-3; 10 bases are a match to TRBD1. The CDR3 loop spans 14 amino acids. V trimming: 6 bases; J trimming: 8 bases; junction bases outside the gene matches: 7. CDR1 is MNHNS, CDR2 SASEGT, per germline. The CDR3 protein is CASRDTGTGDTIYF. The CDR3 bases are TGTGCCAGCAGGGATACCGGGACAGGGGACACCATATATTTT.

This clonotype was seen many times. This sequence joins TRBV28 and TRBJ1-5; possible D gene TRBD1, 5 bases. The CDR3 has 13 residues. Deletions cut 1 base from V and 6 bases from J, with 7 bases between. Per the germline V gene, CDR1 is MDHEN and CDR2 is SYDVKM. CDR3 nucleotides: TGTGCCAGCAGTTTATTAGGGACTCAGCCCCAGCATTTT. Translation gives CASSLLGTQPQHF.

The sample holds a few counts of this clonotype. The rearrangement joins TRBV19 to TRBJ2-2; 13 bases match TRBD2. Germline V gene sequence: CDR1 LNHDA, CDR2 SQIVND (reference sequence). Unmatched junction bases numbered 11, after V lost 5 bases and J lost 5 bases. This CDR3 comprises 18 residues. CDR3 coding DNA: TGTGCCAGTAGTGGAGGGAGACTAGCGGGAGGAAAAACCGGGGAGCTGTTTTTT. Translated: CASSGGRLAGGKTGELFF.

As concerns this clonotype: Given a much more abundant clone one base away, this may be a read error. In DNA form, the CDR3 reads TGTGCCAGCAGCTGGCAGGGGGTGAACACTGAAGCTTTCTTT. This sequence encodes CASSWQGVNTEAFF. This rearrangement joins TRBV5-1 to TRBJ1-1; 7 nucleotides agree with TRBD1. Germline-derived CDR1 and CDR2 are SGHRS and YFSETQ. This CDR3 has 14 amino acids. The full variable domain, with the rest looked up from reference TRBV5-1 and TRBJ1-1, is KAGVTQTPRYLIKTRGQQVTLSCSPISGHRSVSWYQQTPGQGLQFLFEYFSETQRNKGNFPGRFSGRQFSNSRSEMNVSTLELGDSALYLCASSWQGVNTEAFFGQGTRLTVV.

The rearrangement uses TRBV20-1 and TRBJ2-7; unclear D gene. Trimming took off 2 bases at V and 6 bases at J, with 8 bases between the two ends. Germline lookup yields CDR1 DFQATT and CDR2 SNEGSKA (reference sequence). This CDR3 is 11 amino acids long. The CDR3 here is CSARRYSEQYF. For the CDR3, the DNA is TGCAGTGCTAGACGCTACTCCGAGCAGTACTTC.

This clonotype was seen a few times. The chain is built from TRBV7-2 and TRBJ1-2; D remains unclear. V was cut by 5 bases and J by 3 bases, with 19 bases left in between. The germline CDR1 and CDR2 sequences are SGHTA and FQGNSA. The CDR3 totals 16 residues. Here the CDR3 DNA reads TGTGCCAGCAGCCCACCTAGTCAGAGCGGATACTATGGCTACACCTTC. This sequence encodes CASSPPSQSGYYGYTF.

The chain is built from TRBV7-8 and TRBJ2-1; 12 bases fit TRBD2. After removal of 5 bases from V and 4 bases from J, the junction contained 9 bases not matched to a gene. The germline gives CDR1 SGHVS, CDR2 FQNEAQ. This CDR3 has 17 residues. CDR3 in amino acids: CASSGSSGRVFYNEQFF. As DNA, the CDR3 is TGTGCCAGCAGCGGTTCTAGCGGGAGGGTTTTTTACAATGAGCAGTTCTTC.

Note on this clonotype: Being one base from a much bigger clone, this may be a read error. CDR3 protein: CASSTAAMNTGAFF. CDR3 coding DNA: TGTGCCAGCAGTACGGCAGCCATGAACACTGGAGCTTTCTTT. This chain links TRBV12-3 or TRBV12-4 with TRBJ1-1; D is ambiguous. The CDR3 has 14 residues.

The table lists this clonotype with many counts. The chain has TRBV2 and TRBJ2-5; TRBD1 might be the D (5 bases). The CDR3 has 14 amino acids. CDR1 and CDR2 from the germline V gene are SNHLY and FYNNEI. The V end was cut by 2 bases, the J end by 1 base, with 8 bases between. CDR3 in amino acids: CASSELTVQETQYF. The CDR3 coding sequence is TGTGCCAGCAGTGAATTGACAGTCCAAGAGACCCAGTACTTC.

A word on this clonotype: The conserved phenylalanine or tryptophan is not found at the CDR3 terminus, so this likely reflects a read error. The CDR3 DNA reads as TGTGCCAGCAGCTCCCACGAGCAGTACCTC. It is translated as CASSSHEQYL. V and J are TRBV28 and TRBJ2-7; D gene ambiguous. This CDR3 is 10 amino acids long. Per germline, CDR1 MDHEN and CDR2 SYDVKM.

The chain has TRBV24-1 and TRBJ2-1; D not resolved. This CDR3 comprises 12 residues. Looked up from germline, CDR1 is KGHDR and CDR2 is SFDVKD. Trimming took 6 bases from V and 9 from J, leaving 11 bases between them. CDR3 sequence reads: CATSSGIGEQFF. CDR3 DNA: TGTGCCACCAGTAGTGGGATCGGTGAGCAGTTCTTC.

The chain uses TRBV24-1 and TRBJ2-7; D is uncertain. CDR3 length: 13 residues. Germline CDR1 and CDR2: KGHDR and SFDVKD. The V and J ends lost 0 bases and 7 bases respectively, with 9 bases between them. For the CDR3, the DNA is TGTGCCACCAGTGATTTGTACGGGCGGGAGCAGTACTTC. This codes for CATSDLYGREQYF.

The chain has TRBV10-1 and TRBJ2-1; D remains ambiguous. Trimming shortened V by 3 bases and J by 7 bases, and 7 bases separated the two germline ends. Germline V gene lookup returns CDR1 WNHNN and CDR2 SYGVQD (reference sequence). CDR3 length: 12 residues. As DNA, the CDR3 is TGCGCCAGCAGTGATCAGCTAAATGAGCAGTTCTTC. Its translation is CASSDQLNEQFF.

In this sample, this clonotype turned up a few times. The chain combines TRBV25-1 with TRBJ2-1, with a possible D match to TRBD2 (6 bases). Germline loops: CDR1 MGHDK, CDR2 SYGVNS. Trimming left V 10 bases short and J 16 bases short, with 17 bases between. There are 10 residues in the CDR3. The CDR3 coding sequence is TGTGCCACCGACCGCGGGAAGGTTTTCTTC. Its translation is CATDRGKVFF.

V gene TRBV7-2 combines with J gene TRBJ2-7, with 15 bases lining up with TRBD2. In germline, CDR1 is SGHTA, CDR2 FQGNSA. The V segment lost 6 bases and the J segment 6 bases; nucleotides outside the gene matches: 12. CDR3 length equals 17 residues. The CDR3 here is CASSRTPGLAGGSEQYF. The CDR3 coding sequence is TGTGCCAGCAGTCGGACCCCGGGACTAGCGGGAGGATCCGAGCAGTACTTC.

As for this clonotype: A read error may explain this, as a much larger clone is one base away. The CDR3 DNA is TGTGCCAGCCTGGGTTTTTCAGGCGGGAGGTACAGTGAGCAGTTCTTC. Protein product: CASLGFSGGRYSEQFF. The chain combines TRBV2 with TRBJ2-5; 8 nucleotides align to TRBD2. TRBJ2-1 explains the end of the DNA better; the J call may be wrong. Germline V CDR1 and CDR2: SNHLY, FYNNEI. This CDR3 is built from 16 residues.

The V call is TRBV2, the J call TRBJ1-2; no clear D gene. Germline lookup yields CDR1 SNHLY and CDR2 FYNNEI. The CDR3 is made up of 14 amino acids. V was pared by 2 bases and J by 2 bases, with 9 bases between. The CDR3, as DNA: TGTGCCAGCAGTGAAAGGCAATTAAACTATGGCTACACCTTC. Its translation is CASSERQLNYGYTF. Variable domain in full (rest from reference TRBV2 and TRBJ1-2): EPEVTQTPSHQVTQMGQEVILRCVPISNHLYFYWYRQILGQKVEFLVSFYNNEISEKSEIFDDQFSVERPDGSNFTLKIRSTKLEDSAMYFCASSERQLNYGYTFGSGTRLTVV.

At least ten counts were recorded for this clonotype. The J gene is TRBJ2-1, the V gene TRBV29-1, with 7 bases matching TRBD1. Germline V CDR1 and CDR2: SQVTM, ANQGSEA. This CDR3 has 12 amino acids. After removal of 2 bases from V and 7 bases from J, the junction contained 2 bases not matched to a gene. The CDR3 DNA is TGCAGCGTTGAACTGACAGGGAATGAGCAGTTCTTC. It yields the protein CSVELTGNEQFF.

This clonotype was detected only a few times. The chain is built from TRBV7-2 and TRBJ2-1; TRBD2 might be the D (5 bases). Between the trimmed V and J ends, which lost 1 base and 8 bases, there was a span of 18 bases. Germline loops: CDR1 SGHTA, CDR2 FQGNSA. The CDR3 consists of 16 residues. DNA for the CDR3: TGTGCCAGCAGCTTAGTAGGAACTGCGGCGGGTTATGAGCAGTTCTTC. Translation: CASSLVGTAAGYEQFF.

V and J are TRBV9 and TRBJ2-3; 7 positions agree with TRBD2. V lost 0 bases to trimming and J lost 3 bases; unmatched junction nucleotides: 19. This CDR3 has 20 amino acids. Germline loops: CDR1 SGDLS, CDR2 YYNGEE. Here the CDR3 DNA reads TGTGCCAGCAGCGTAGATGGTAGCGGGCGTACCCTCTGGGGGACAGATACGCAGTATTTT. This sequence encodes CASSVDGSGRTLWGTDTQYF.

A few counts support this clonotype. The chain links TRBV4-1 to TRBJ1-1, with D hard to call. The CDR3 length is 14 residues. Trimming took 2 bases from V and 5 from J, leaving 12 bases between them. CDR1 and CDR2 (germline): MGHRA, YSYEKL. CDR3 DNA: TGCGCCAGCAGCCAATATCAAGGTAGGACTGAAGCTTTCTTT. It translates to CASSQYQGRTEAFF.

This clonotype has ten or more counts. This rearrangement joins TRBV28 to TRBJ2-5, with D perhaps TRBD2 (5 bases). Deletions cut 3 bases from V and 4 bases from J, with 15 bases between. The CDR3 spans 15 residues. Germline loops: CDR1 MDHEN, CDR2 SYDVKM. The CDR3 spells CASSFSLGGRETQYF. The CDR3 bases are TGTGCCAGCAGTTTCTCGCTAGGAGGTCGAGAGACCCAGTACTTC.